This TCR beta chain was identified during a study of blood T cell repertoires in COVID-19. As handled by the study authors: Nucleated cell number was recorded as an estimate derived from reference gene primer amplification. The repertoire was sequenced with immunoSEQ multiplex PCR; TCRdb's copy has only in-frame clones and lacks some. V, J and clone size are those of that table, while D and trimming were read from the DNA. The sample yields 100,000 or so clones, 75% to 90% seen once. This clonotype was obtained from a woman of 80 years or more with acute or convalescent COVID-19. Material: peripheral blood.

CDR3 sequence reads: CAWNQGFNTEAFF. CDR3 bases: TGTGCCTGGAACCAGGGGTTCAACACTGAAGCTTTCTTT. V is TRBV30 and J is TRBJ1-1; perhaps TRBD1 as D (6 bases). Germline V lookup: CDR1 GTSNPN, CDR2 SVGIG (reference sequence). With 4 bases removed from V and 2 bases from J, the gap between germline ends came to 11 bases. The CDR3 consists of 13 residues. The variable domain in full, completed from reference TRBV30 and TRBJ1-1, reads SQTIHQWPATLVQPVGSPLSLECTVEGTSNPNLYWYRQAAGRGLQLLFYSVGIGQISSEVPQNLSASRPQDRQFILSSKKLLLSDSGFYLCAWNQGFNTEAFFGQGTRLTVV.